This T cell receptor beta chain emerged from a study of blood T cell repertoires in COVID-19. Study as a whole: COVID-19 samples, acute and convalescent, were from the United States, Italy and Spain. In each case, the material was cDNA or gDNA derived from T cells, B-cell-depleted T cells, or PBMCs.

In the original analysis: Reference gene primer amplification in the assay estimated nucleated cell counts. TCRdb keeps only in-frame clones here, not all; method: immunoSEQ multiplex PCR. That table furnishes V, J and clone size, whereas the DNA furnished D and trimming. The profile shows 200,000 or so clones, around nine tenths of them singletons. Germline assignment: CDR1 MDHEN and CDR2 SYDVKM. This CDR3 contains 14 residues. V lost 4 bases, J lost 10 bases, and 6 bases stayed unmatched. The V and J genes are TRBV28 and TRBJ1-6; 8 positions match TRBD1. The source is a woman aged 55-70 years with acute or convalescent COVID-19. The sample consisted of peripheral blood. CDR3 in amino acids: CASSSRTGKSPLHF. CDR3 sequence (DNA): TGTGCCAGCAGTTCCCGGACAGGGAAGTCACCCCTCCACTTT.